This T cell receptor (beta chain) came from a study of immune characterization of retroperitoneal liposarcoma. The V end lost 5 bases, the J end lost 10 bases, and 30 bases lay between the germline ends. The CDR3 loop spans 18 amino acids. The germline gives CDR1 SGHAT, CDR2 FQNNGV. Each CDR3 protein gets one entry after TCRdb re-called the PCR reads with MiXCR. The sample shows approximately 10,000 distinct CDR3 sequences, roughly 25% of them seen only once. The V call is TRBV11-2, the J call TRBJ2-1; D is perhaps TRBD2 (6 bases). The source of this sequence is a male donor with retroperitoneal liposarcoma. What was sequenced was tumor tissue. The CDR3: CASSKMRAGTSSSYEQFF. The CDR3 DNA follows: TGTGCCAGCAGCAAAATGAGAGCCGGGACTTCGAGCTCCTACGAGCAGTTCTTC.